A selection of T cell receptor beta chains follows, all from one sample in a study of human T cells and chemical hapten exposure. TCRdb re-analysed the 5' RACE reads in MiXCR, keeping a single row per CDR3 protein. The sample yields over 95,000 distinct CDR3 sequences, 15% to 20% seen once. Receptors were obtained from a human donor in good health. Both conserved end residues are part of each CDR3. The D gene is left open where the match is weak. Where a row states a size, it is once, few, many or the class of an expanded clone; other rows omit it.

J,length,size,V,D,CDR3,DNA
TRBJ2-5,11,NA,TRBV29-1,TRBD1,CSVGQGATQYF,TGCAGCGTTGGGCAGGGGGCGACCCAGTACTTC
TRBJ1-5,14,NA,TRBV19,NA,CASRKDSINQPQHF,TGTGCCAGTAGAAAGGACAGCATCAATCAGCCCCAGCATTTT
TRBJ2-1,15,NA,TRBV6-5,TRBD1,CASRASGTGYNEQFF,TGTGCCAGCAGAGCCTCAGGGACAGGGTACAATGAGCAGTTCTTC
TRBJ2-3,14,few,TRBV7-9,NA,CASSPDRVRGTQYF,TGTGCCAGCAGCCCGGACCGGGTGAGGGGTACGCAGTATTTT
TRBJ2-7,12,few,TRBV12-3/TRBV12-4,NA,CASSFRSHEQYF,TGTGCCAGCAGTTTTAGGTCACACGAGCAGTACTTC
TRBJ2-7,14,NA,TRBV27,NA,CASREIGRLDEQYF,TGTGCCAGCAGGGAGATAGGGAGGTTAGACGAGCAGTACTTC
TRBJ1-6,14,NA,TRBV6-5,TRBD1,CASTLGTGNSPLHF,TGTGCCAGCACATTAGGGACAGGGAATTCACCCCTCCACTTT
TRBJ1-5,15,NA,TRBV5-6,TRBD1,CASSLYRGGNQPQHF,TGTGCCAGCAGCCTTTACAGGGGAGGCAATCAGCCCCAGCATTTT
TRBJ2-1,14,NA,TRBV2,NA,CASEGVSSYNEQFF,TGTGCCAGCGAGGGGGTGAGCTCCTACAATGAGCAGTTCTTC
TRBJ1-6,17,NA,TRBV12-3/TRBV12-4,TRBD1,CASSASGTGGANSPLHF,TGTGCCAGCAGTGCTTCCGGGACAGGGGGCGCGAATTCACCCCTCCACTTT
TRBJ2-1,14,NA,TRBV6-2/TRBV6-3,TRBD1,CASSAGTGYNEQFF,TGTGCCAGCAGTGCCGGGACAGGTTACAATGAGCAGTTCTTC
TRBJ1-2,16,few,TRBV6-5,TRBD1,CASSYSGQDSNYGYTF,TGTGCCAGCAGTTACTCTGGACAGGACTCTAACTATGGCTACACCTTC
TRBJ2-1,14,NA,TRBV18,TRBD1,CASSGNRGNNEQFF,TGTGCCAGCTCGGGGAACAGGGGCAACAATGAGCAGTTCTTC
TRBJ2-1,16,NA,TRBV4-1,NA,CASSHPPGRSYNEQFF,TGCGCCAGCAGCCACCCCCCAGGGCGCTCCTACAATGAGCAGTTCTTC
TRBJ1-1,14,NA,TRBV20-1,TRBD1,CSAPDRGRGTEAFF,TGCAGTGCTCCCGACAGGGGGCGCGGCACTGAAGCCTTCTTT
TRBJ2-7,14,few,TRBV9,NA,CASSGYQGSYEQYF,TGTGCCAGCAGCGGATACCAGGGGTCCTACGAGCAGTACTTC
TRBJ1-3,19,few,TRBV28,TRBD1,CASSYLPLDRRADGNTIYF,TGTGCCAGCAGTTACCTGCCGCTGGACAGGCGGGCCGACGGAAACACCATATATTTT
TRBJ2-1,15,NA,TRBV25-1,TRBD2,CASSLAGGPGNEQFF,TGTGCCAGCAGTCTAGCGGGAGGGCCAGGCAATGAGCAGTTCTTC
TRBJ2-7,12,NA,TRBV28,NA,CASSLTLYEQYF,TGTGCCAGCAGTTTGACGCTCTACGAGCAGTACTTC
TRBJ2-1,15,NA,TRBV5-4,TRBD1,CASSWGQDSYNEQFF,TGTGCCAGCAGCTGGGGACAGGACTCCTACAATGAGCAGTTCTTC
TRBJ1-5,13,NA,TRBV9,NA,CASSVSGYQPQHF,TGTGCCAGCAGCGTTAGCGGTTATCAGCCCCAGCATTTT
TRBJ1-1,15,NA,TRBV6-5,NA,CASSYSWQPNTEAFF,TGTGCCAGCAGTTACTCGTGGCAGCCGAACACTGAAGCTTTCTTT
TRBJ1-2,14,few,TRBV6-5,NA,CASSYAPLGLGYTF,TGTGCCAGCAGTTACGCCCCGCTAGGGCTTGGCTACACCTTC
TRBJ2-2,14,NA,TRBV29-1,NA,CSVVSQRNTGELFF,TGCAGCGTTGTCTCACAGAGGAACACCGGGGAGCTGTTTTTT
TRBJ1-1,13,few,TRBV7-6,NA,CASSLGSDTEAFF,TGTGCCAGCAGCTTAGGATCGGACACTGAAGCTTTCTTT
TRBJ1-5,16,NA,TRBV6-7,NA,CASTRKTRQNNQPQHF,TGTGCCAGCACCCGAAAAACCCGACAGAACAATCAGCCCCAGCATTTT
TRBJ1-3,14,few,TRBV29-1,NA,CSVTPRSRGNTIYF,TGCAGCGTTACCCCCCGGAGCCGTGGAAACACCATATATTTT
TRBJ2-7,15,NA,TRBV14,NA,CASSRGAIHGYEQYF,TGTGCCAGCAGCCGGGGGGCCATCCATGGTTACGAGCAGTACTTC
TRBJ2-7,13,few,TRBV6-2/TRBV6-3,NA,CASSPPLRGEQYF,TGTGCCAGCAGCCCTCCTTTGCGCGGCGAGCAGTACTTC
TRBJ1-4,14,NA,TRBV28,NA,CASTPFGANEKLFF,TGTGCCAGCACCCCGTTTGGGGCCAATGAAAAACTGTTTTTT
TRBJ2-5,11,few,TRBV29-1,NA,CSAGPQETQYF,TGCAGCGCGGGGCCACAAGAGACCCAGTACTTC
TRBJ1-1,17,few,TRBV4-1,NA,CASSQDRSRGMNTEAFF,TGCGCCAGCAGCCAAGATAGGAGTAGGGGAATGAACACTGAAGCTTTCTTT
TRBJ1-5,15,few,TRBV7-2,NA,CASSLGANSNQPQHF,TGTGCCAGCAGCTTAGGAGCTAATAGCAATCAGCCCCAGCATTTT
TRBJ1-4,14,NA,TRBV5-1,NA,CASSPGSWDEKLFF,TGCGCCAGCAGCCCGGGGTCCTGGGATGAAAAACTGTTTTTT
TRBJ2-3,15,few,TRBV10-3,NA,CAISESVSFSDTQYF,TGTGCCATCAGTGAGTCGGTGTCCTTCTCAGATACGCAGTATTTT
TRBJ2-7,15,NA,TRBV4-1,NA,CASSQVGSEGAEQYF,TGCGCCAGCAGCCAAGTAGGATCTGAGGGAGCCGAGCAGTACTTC
TRBJ2-1,14,few,TRBV2,NA,CASGAGQIRGEQFF,TGTGCCAGCGGCGCTGGACAAATCCGAGGTGAGCAGTTCTTC
TRBJ2-1,12,few,TRBV5-1,NA,CASIGGSDEQFF,TGCGCCAGCATAGGGGGGTCAGATGAGCAGTTCTTC
TRBJ2-7,14,NA,TRBV29-1,TRBD2,CSVESSGASYEQYF,TGCAGCGTTGAATCCAGCGGGGCCTCCTACGAGCAGTACTTC
TRBJ2-7,11,NA,TRBV30,NA,CAWTLGNEQYF,TGTGCCTGGACCCTCGGGAACGAGCAGTACTTC
TRBJ2-1,14,NA,TRBV11-2,NA,CASSLVTGKVEQFF,TGTGCCAGCAGCTTAGTCACAGGGAAGGTCGAGCAGTTCTTC
TRBJ1-6,13,NA,TRBV4-2,NA,CASSQEANSPLHF,TGTGCCAGCAGCCAAGAGGCGAATTCACCCCTCCACTTT
TRBJ2-1,14,few,TRBV28,TRBD1,CASSPRPGGVEQFF,TGTGCCAGCAGTCCCCGTCCAGGGGGCGTTGAGCAGTTCTTC
TRBJ1-2,14,NA,TRBV5-1,NA,CASSPGTTNYGYTF,TGCGCCAGCAGCCCCGGGACAACTAACTATGGCTACACCTTC
TRBJ2-4,16,few,TRBV5-4,TRBD1,CASSLFVGQGKNIQYF,TGTGCCAGCAGCTTGTTTGTCGGACAGGGCAAAAACATTCAGTACTTC
TRBJ2-7,14,few,TRBV10-3,TRBD1,CAITPTGGKDEQYF,TGTGCCATCACTCCGACAGGGGGCAAGGACGAGCAGTACTTC
TRBJ1-5,15,NA,TRBV20-1,TRBD1,CSASRTGISNQPQHF,TGCAGTGCTAGCCGGACAGGGATTAGCAATCAGCCCCAGCATTTT
TRBJ2-3,17,NA,TRBV11-2,TRBD2,CASSLIMRREWGDTQYF,TGTGCCAGCAGCTTAATTATGCGGCGGGAGTGGGGAGATACGCAGTATTTT
TRBJ2-1,11,few,TRBV10-3,NA,CAISGSNEQFF,TGTGCCATCAGCGGGTCCAATGAGCAGTTCTTC